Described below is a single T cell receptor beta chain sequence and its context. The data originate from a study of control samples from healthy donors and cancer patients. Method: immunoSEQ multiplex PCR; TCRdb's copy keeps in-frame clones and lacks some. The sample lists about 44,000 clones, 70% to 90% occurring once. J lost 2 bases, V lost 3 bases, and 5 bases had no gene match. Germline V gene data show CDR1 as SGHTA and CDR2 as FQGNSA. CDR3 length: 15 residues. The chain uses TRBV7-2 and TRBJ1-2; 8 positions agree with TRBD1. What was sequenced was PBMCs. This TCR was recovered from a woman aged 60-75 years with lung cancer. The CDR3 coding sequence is TGTGCCAGCAGCTTGGACAGGGCCCGAAACTATGGCTACACCTTC. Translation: CASSLDRARNYGYTF.